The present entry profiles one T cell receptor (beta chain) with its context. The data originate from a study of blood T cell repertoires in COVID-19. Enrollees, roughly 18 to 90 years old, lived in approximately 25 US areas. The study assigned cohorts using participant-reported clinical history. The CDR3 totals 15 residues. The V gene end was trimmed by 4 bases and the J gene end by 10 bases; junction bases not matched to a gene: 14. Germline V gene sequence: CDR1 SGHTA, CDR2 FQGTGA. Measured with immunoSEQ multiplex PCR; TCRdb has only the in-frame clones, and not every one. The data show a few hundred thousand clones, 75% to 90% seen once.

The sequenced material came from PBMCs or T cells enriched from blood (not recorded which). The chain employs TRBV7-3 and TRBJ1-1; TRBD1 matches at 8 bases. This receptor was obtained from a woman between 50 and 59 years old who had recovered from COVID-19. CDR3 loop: CASSSENGQGKGAFF. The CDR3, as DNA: TGTGCCAGCAGCTCCGAGAATGGACAGGGTAAAGGAGCTTTCTTT.